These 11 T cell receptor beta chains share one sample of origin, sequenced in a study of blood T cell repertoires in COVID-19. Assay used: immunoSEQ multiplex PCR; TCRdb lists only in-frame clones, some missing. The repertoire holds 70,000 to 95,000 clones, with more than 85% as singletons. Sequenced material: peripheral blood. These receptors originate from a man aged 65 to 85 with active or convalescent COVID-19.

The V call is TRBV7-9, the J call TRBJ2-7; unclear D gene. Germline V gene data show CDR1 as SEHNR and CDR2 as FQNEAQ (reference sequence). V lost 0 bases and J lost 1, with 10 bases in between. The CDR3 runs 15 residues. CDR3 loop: CASSLAGPTSYEQYF. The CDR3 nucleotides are TGTGCCAGCAGCTTAGCGGGCCCTACTTCCTACGAGCAGTACTTC.

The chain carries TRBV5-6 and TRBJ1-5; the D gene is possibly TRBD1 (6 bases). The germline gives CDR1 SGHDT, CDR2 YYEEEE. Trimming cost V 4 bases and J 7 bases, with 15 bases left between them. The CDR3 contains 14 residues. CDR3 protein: CASSLTGLTQPQHF. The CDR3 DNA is TGTGCCAGCAGCCTTACAGGGTTGACCCAGCCCCAGCATTTT.

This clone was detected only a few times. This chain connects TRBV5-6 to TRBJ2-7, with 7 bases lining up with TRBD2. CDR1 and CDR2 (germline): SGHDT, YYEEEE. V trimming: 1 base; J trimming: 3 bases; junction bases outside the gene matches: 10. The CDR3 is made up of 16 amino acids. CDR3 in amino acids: CASSLQVGGPNYEQYF. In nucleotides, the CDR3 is TGTGCCAGCAGCTTGCAGGTGGGAGGGCCGAACTACGAGCAGTACTTC.

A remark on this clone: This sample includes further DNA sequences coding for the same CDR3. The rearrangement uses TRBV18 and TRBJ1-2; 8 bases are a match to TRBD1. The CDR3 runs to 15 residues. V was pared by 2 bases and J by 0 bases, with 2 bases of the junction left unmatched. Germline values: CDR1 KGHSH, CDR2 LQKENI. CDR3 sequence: CASSPGTGANYGYTF. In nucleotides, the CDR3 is TGTGCCAGCTCACCAGGGACAGGTGCTAACTATGGCTACACCTTC.

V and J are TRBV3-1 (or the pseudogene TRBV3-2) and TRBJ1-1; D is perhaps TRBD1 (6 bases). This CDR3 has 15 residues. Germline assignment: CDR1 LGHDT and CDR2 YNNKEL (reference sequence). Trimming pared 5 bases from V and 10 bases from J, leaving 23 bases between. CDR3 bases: TGTGCCAGCAGCTCTTACGGCGGGGGGCGGGGGCGAGCTTTCTTT. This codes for CASSSYGGGRGRAFF.

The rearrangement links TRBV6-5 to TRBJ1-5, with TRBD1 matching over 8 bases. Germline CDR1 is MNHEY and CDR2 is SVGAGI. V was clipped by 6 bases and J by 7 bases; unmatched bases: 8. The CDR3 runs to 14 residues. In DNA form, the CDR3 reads TGTGCCAGCAGACCCTCAGGGGGCGGACAGCCCCAGCATTTT. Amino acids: CASRPSGGGQPQHF.

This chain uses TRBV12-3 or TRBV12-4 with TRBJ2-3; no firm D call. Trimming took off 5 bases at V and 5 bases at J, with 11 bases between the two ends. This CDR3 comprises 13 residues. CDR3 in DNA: TGTGCCAGCAGTCCCTCATCAGGAGATACGCAGTATTTT. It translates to CASSPSSGDTQYF.

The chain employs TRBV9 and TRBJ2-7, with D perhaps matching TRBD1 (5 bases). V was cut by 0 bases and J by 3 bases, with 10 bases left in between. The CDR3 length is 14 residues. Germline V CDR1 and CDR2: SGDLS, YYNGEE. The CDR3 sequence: CASSVGQINYEQYF. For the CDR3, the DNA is TGTGCCAGCAGCGTAGGACAGATTAACTACGAGCAGTACTTC.

The CDR3 loop reads CASSPLGGATNTEAFF. CDR3 DNA: TGTGCCAGCAGCCCCCTGGGAGGGGCCACGAACACTGAAGCTTTCTTT. The V and J genes are TRBV7-9 and TRBJ1-1, with D tentatively TRBD1 (5 bases). Germline assignment: CDR1 SEHNR and CDR2 FQNEAQ (reference sequence). There are 16 residues in the CDR3. Trimming left V 5 bases short and J 1 base short, with 17 bases between.

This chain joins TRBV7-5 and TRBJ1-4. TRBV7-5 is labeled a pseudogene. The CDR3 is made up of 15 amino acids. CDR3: CARSPAGGKEEKLFF. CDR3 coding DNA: TGTGCCAGAAGCCCGGCGGGGGGCAAGGAAGAAAAACTGTTTTTT.

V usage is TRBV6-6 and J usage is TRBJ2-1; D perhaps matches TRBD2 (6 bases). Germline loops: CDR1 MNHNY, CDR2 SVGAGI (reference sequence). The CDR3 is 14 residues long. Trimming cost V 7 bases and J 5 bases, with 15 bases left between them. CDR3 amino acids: CASTDGSPDNEQFF. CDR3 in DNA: TGTGCCAGCACTGACGGGAGTCCGGACAATGAGCAGTTCTTC.